These T cell receptor beta chains were read from a single sample in a study of Ad26.COV2.S vaccination and SARS-CoV-2 variants. Generated by immunoSEQ multiplex PCR, the TCRdb table keeps only in-frame clones and is missing some. The profile shows about 390,000 clones, about 85% of them singletons. Source: peripheral blood, taken in a trial of Ad26.COV2.S vaccine versus placebo. The receptor set was obtained from a person aged 18-65 years who received the Ad26.COV2.S COVID-19 vaccine or a placebo. The CDR3 runs from the conserved cysteine through the conserved F or W. A D gene is named only where the DNA matches it firmly. Clone size is shown for a subset of rows, as once, few, many or a class of expanded clone.

CDR3 length: 14
J gene: TRBJ1-2
V gene: TRBV19
D gene: -
clone size: -
CDR3 protein: CASSPSAAFYGYTF
CDR3 DNA: TGTGCCAGTAGTCCTAGCGCGGCTTTCTATGGCTACACCTTC

CDR3 length: 11
J gene: TRBJ2-5
V gene: TRBV29-1
D gene: -
clone size: -
CDR3 protein: CSVPFRETQYF
CDR3 DNA: TGCAGCGTACCGTTCCGGGAGACCCAGTACTTC

CDR3 length: 13
J gene: TRBJ1-2
V gene: TRBV6-5
D gene: -
clone size: -
CDR3 protein: CAQGPLSDYGYTF
CDR3 DNA: TGTGCCCAAGGTCCTCTATCGGACTATGGCTACACCTTC

CDR3 length: 14
J gene: TRBJ1-1
V gene: TRBV7-9
D gene: -
clone size: -
CDR3 protein: CASSFGGVGTEAFF
CDR3 DNA: TGTGCCAGCAGCTTCGGGGGGGTCGGAACTGAAGCTTTCTTT

CDR3 length: 15
J gene: TRBJ2-1
V gene: TRBV3-1/TRBV3-2
D gene: -
clone size: -
CDR3 protein: CASSPNLQEGDEQFF
CDR3 DNA: TGTGCCAGCAGCCCCAACCTCCAGGAGGGGGATGAGCAGTTCTTC

CDR3 length: 13
J gene: TRBJ2-1
V gene: TRBV6-6
D gene: -
clone size: -
CDR3 protein: CASSYSYRDEQFF
CDR3 DNA: TGTGCCAGCAGTTACTCGTACAGGGATGAGCAGTTCTTC

CDR3 length: 14
J gene: TRBJ2-1
V gene: TRBV6-5
D gene: -
clone size: -
CDR3 protein: CASSYSPGNNEQFF
CDR3 DNA: TGTGCCAGCAGTTACTCGCCTGGAAACAATGAGCAGTTCTTC

CDR3 length: 14
J gene: TRBJ2-2
V gene: TRBV11-2
D gene: -
clone size: -
CDR3 protein: CASSLVLNTGELFF
CDR3 DNA: TGTGCCAGCAGCTTAGTTCTGAACACCGGGGAGCTGTTTTTT

CDR3 length: 17
J gene: TRBJ2-2
V gene: TRBV7-2
D gene: TRBD1
clone size: -
CDR3 protein: CASSWAGQGAGTGELFF
CDR3 DNA: TGTGCCAGCAGCTGGGCGGGACAGGGGGCTGGGACCGGGGAGCTGTTTTTT

CDR3 length: 16
J gene: TRBJ1-1
V gene: TRBV5-4
D gene: -
clone size: -
CDR3 protein: CASSYRQGNENPEAFF
CDR3 DNA: TGTGCCAGCAGCTACAGACAAGGAAATGAGAACCCTGAAGCTTTCTTT

CDR3 length: 14
J gene: TRBJ2-7
V gene: TRBV9
D gene: TRBD2
clone size: -
CDR3 protein: CASSVGLAGDEQYF
CDR3 DNA: TGTGCCAGCAGCGTCGGGCTAGCGGGGGACGAGCAGTACTTC

CDR3 length: 13
J gene: TRBJ2-5
V gene: TRBV7-8
D gene: TRBD1
clone size: -
CDR3 protein: CASSWDRQETQYF
CDR3 DNA: TGTGCCAGCAGCTGGGACAGACAAGAGACCCAGTACTTC

CDR3 length: 15
J gene: TRBJ2-7
V gene: TRBV14
D gene: -
clone size: -
CDR3 protein: CASSQPGPNVYEQYF
CDR3 DNA: TGTGCCAGCAGCCAACCGGGACCAAACGTCTACGAGCAGTACTTC

CDR3 length: 12
J gene: TRBJ2-1
V gene: TRBV5-1
D gene: -
clone size: -
CDR3 protein: CASSSGDNEQFF
CDR3 DNA: TGCGCCAGCAGCTCAGGGGACAATGAGCAGTTCTTC

CDR3 length: 17
J gene: TRBJ2-4
V gene: TRBV19
D gene: TRBD1
clone size: -
CDR3 protein: CASRRKTGAGAKNIQYF
CDR3 DNA: TGTGCCAGTAGGAGGAAGACAGGGGCGGGAGCCAAAAACATTCAGTACTTC

CDR3 length: 14
J gene: TRBJ2-7
V gene: TRBV5-1
D gene: -
clone size: -
CDR3 protein: CASSPNPTSYEQYF
CDR3 DNA: TGCGCCAGCAGCCCCAACCCGACCTCCTACGAGCAGTACTTC

CDR3 length: 12
J gene: TRBJ1-4
V gene: TRBV27
D gene: TRBD1
clone size: -
CDR3 protein: CASSFQGGKLFF
CDR3 DNA: TGTGCCAGCAGTTTCCAGGGGGGAAAACTGTTTTTT

CDR3 length: 11
J gene: TRBJ2-2
V gene: TRBV6-2/TRBV6-3
D gene: -
clone size: few
CDR3 protein: CASSYWQELFF
CDR3 DNA: TGTGCCAGCAGTTACTGGCAGGAGCTGTTTTTT

CDR3 length: 14
J gene: TRBJ1-2
V gene: TRBV6-5
D gene: -
clone size: -
CDR3 protein: CASSSPGAMYGYTF
CDR3 DNA: TGTGCCAGCAGTTCCCCGGGGGCTATGTATGGCTACACCTTC

CDR3 length: 9
J gene: TRBJ1-1
V gene: TRBV2
D gene: -
clone size: -
CDR3 protein: CARGGEAFF
CDR3 DNA: TGTGCCAGGGGGGGTGAAGCTTTCTTT